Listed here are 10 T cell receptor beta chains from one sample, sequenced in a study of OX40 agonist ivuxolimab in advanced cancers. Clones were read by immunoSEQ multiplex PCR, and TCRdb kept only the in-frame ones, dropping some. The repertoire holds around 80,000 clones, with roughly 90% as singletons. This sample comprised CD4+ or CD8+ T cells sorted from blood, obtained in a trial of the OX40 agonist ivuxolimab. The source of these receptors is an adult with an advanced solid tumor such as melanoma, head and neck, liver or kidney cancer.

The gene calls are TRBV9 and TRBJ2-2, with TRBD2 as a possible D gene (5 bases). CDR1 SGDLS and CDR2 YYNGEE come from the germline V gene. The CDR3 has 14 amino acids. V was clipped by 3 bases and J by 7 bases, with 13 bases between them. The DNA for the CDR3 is TGTGCCAGCAGCGGGCGAGCTGAGGGCGGGGAGCTGTTTTTT. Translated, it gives CASSGRAEGGELFF.

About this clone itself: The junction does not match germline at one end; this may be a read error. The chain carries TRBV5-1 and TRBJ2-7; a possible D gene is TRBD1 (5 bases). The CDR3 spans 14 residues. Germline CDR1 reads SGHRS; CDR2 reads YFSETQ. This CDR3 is CASSLLQVANEQYF. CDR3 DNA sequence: TGTGCCAGCAGCTTGTTACAGGTTGCGAACGAGCAGTACTTC. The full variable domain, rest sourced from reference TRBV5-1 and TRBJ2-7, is KAGVTQTPRYLIKTRGQQVTLSCSPISGHRSVSWYQQTPGQGLQFLFEYFSETQRNKGNFPGRFSGRQFSNSRSEMNVSTLELGDSALYLCASSLLQVANEQYFGPGTRLTVT.

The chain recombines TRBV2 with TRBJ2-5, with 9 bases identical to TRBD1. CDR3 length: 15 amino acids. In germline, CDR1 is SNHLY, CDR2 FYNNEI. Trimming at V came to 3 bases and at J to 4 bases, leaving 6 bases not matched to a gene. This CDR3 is CASSDGTGIGETQYF. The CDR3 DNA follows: TGTGCCAGCAGTGACGGGACAGGGATTGGAGAGACCCAGTACTTC.

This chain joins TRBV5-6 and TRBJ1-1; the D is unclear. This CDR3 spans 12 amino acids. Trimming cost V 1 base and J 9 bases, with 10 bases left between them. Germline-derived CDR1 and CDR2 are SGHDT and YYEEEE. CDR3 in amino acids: CASSLLLGKAFF. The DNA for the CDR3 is TGTGCCAGCAGCTTGCTCCTCGGGAAAGCTTTCTTT.

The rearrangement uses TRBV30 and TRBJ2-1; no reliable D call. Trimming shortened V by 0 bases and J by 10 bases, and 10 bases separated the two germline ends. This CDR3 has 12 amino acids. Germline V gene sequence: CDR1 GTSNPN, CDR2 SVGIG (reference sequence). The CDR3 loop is CAWSVRRREQFF. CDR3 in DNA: TGTGCCTGGAGTGTTAGACGGAGAGAGCAGTTCTTC.

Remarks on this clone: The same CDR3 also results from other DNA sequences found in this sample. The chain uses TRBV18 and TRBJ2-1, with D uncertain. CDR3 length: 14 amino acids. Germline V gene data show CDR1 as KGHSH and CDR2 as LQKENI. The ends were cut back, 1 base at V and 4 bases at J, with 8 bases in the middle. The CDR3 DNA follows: TGTGCCAGCTCACCACGGTCAGGTTACAATGAGCAGTTCTTC. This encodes CASSPRSGYNEQFF.

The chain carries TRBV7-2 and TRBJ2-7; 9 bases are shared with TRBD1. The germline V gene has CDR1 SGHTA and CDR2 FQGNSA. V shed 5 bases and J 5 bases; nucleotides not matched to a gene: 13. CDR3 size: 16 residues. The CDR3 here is CASSTSGTGYVHEQYF. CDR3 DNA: TGTGCCAGCAGCACGTCCGGGACAGGGTATGTCCACGAGCAGTACTTC.

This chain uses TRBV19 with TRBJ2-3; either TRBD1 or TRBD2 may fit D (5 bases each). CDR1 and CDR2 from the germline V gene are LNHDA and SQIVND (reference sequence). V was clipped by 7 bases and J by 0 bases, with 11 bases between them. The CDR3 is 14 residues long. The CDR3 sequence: CASMRGSSTDTQYF. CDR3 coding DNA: TGTGCCAGTATGAGGGGCTCAAGCACAGATACGCAGTATTTT.

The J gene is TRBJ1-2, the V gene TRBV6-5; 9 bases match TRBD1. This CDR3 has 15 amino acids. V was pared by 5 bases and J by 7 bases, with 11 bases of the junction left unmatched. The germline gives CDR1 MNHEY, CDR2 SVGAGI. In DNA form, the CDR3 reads TGTGCCAGCAGTGGAGACAGGGGGAGTCGCGGTGGCTACACCTTC. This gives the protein CASSGDRGSRGGYTF.

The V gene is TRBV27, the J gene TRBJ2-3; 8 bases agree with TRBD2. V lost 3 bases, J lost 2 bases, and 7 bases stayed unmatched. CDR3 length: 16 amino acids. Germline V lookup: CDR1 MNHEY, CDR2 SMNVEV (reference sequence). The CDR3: CASSFGPGGPTDTQYF. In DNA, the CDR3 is TGTGCCAGCAGTTTCGGGCCGGGAGGGCCCACAGATACGCAGTATTTT.